This note documents a single TCR beta chain sequence. This clonotype came up many times. The specificity of this receptor is unknown. No qualities accompany the bases; no much larger clone lies one base away. The method behind the library was RT-PCR. Data came from an Illumina HiSeq 2500. Using fastp at Q25 and MiXCR, TCRdb reprocessed the public reads and kept productive beta chains. Every entry covers one CDR3 protein and lists the most common genes and DNA from its rows. Here the sample has over 150,000 distinct CDR3 sequences; about 10% occur a single time. The ten largest clones capture around 40% of the sample. This sample stems from a study of response to subunit inactivated influenza vaccine (dated by TCRdb to the late 2010s). Regarding the study in general: To follow how T cells responded to a trivalent subunit inactivated influenza vaccine, the researchers relied on deep quantitative profiling of the T cell receptor repertoire.

What the authors observed across the whole study: According to the authors, only a limited number of new T cells may be recruited by each seasonal influenza vaccination.

Reading the germline V gene gives CDR1 SQVTM and CDR2 ANQGSEA. Inclusive of the bounding cysteine and phenylalanine, the CDR3 is 12 residues long. The entry retains the CDR3 DNA only, 36 bases that are in frame from base 1. V is reduced by 1 base and J by 4 bases, leaving a spacing of 6 bases between them. Sequences were derived from CD8+ T cells sorted from PBMCs, sampled roughly 24 months after vaccination. The receptor was derived from a man between 50 and 70 years old who received an inactivated influenza vaccine. Donor details come from another sample of the same person, matched by shared clones. This sequence uses TRBV29-1 and TRBJ2-3; a confident D gene designation cannot be given. The DNA reads TGCAGCGTTGAAGGGCTTCCAGATACGCAGTATTTT. Its coded protein is CSVEGLPDTQYF.